The clone carrying this T cell receptor (beta chain) was counted once. Its antigen is unidentified. The CDR3 covers 15 residues. These data originate in a study of shared clonotypes between healthy human individuals. Study-level points and caveats: For naive CD4 cells, 4.5% to 6.5% of clonotypes were shared across a handful of donors. In general, naive subsets displayed greater estimated richness than memory subsets did.

Some clones are missing from TCRdb's copy, which holds only in-frame ones; the method was immunoSEQ multiplex PCR. The table has 2 million to 2.5 million clones, 85% to 95% seen once. The specimen was naive CD4+ T cells from PBMCs. The sample's subset: CD45RA+ positively selected. This clonotype was obtained from a man younger than 30 in good health. Some clones in this sample may be carry-over from other donors' samples. The J gene is TRBJ2-7, the V gene TRBV1. TRBV1 counts as a pseudogene. As DNA, the CDR3 is TGCACCAGCAGCCCGCTCCCGGGCCCCCGCTACGAGCAGTACTTC. Residues: CTSSPLPGPRYEQYF.